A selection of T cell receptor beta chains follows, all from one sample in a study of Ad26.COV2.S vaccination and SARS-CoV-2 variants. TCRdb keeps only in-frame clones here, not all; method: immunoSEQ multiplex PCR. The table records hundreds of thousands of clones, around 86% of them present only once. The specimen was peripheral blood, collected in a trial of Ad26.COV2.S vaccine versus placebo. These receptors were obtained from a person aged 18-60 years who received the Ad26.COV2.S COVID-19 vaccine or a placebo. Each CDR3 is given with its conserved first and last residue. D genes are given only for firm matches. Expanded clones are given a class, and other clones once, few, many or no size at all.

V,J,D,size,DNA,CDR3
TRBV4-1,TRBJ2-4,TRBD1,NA,TGCGCCAGCAGCCAAAAGACAGGGGACGACCTAGCCAAAAACATTCAGTACTTC,CASSQKTGDDLAKNIQYF
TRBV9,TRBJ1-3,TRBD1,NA,TGTGCCAGCAGCGTAGCTTTAGGACAGGGGGTTGCTGGAAACACCATATATTTT,CASSVALGQGVAGNTIYF
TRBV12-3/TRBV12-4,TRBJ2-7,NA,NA,TGTGCCAGCAGTTTAAGCGCCGCCGAGCAGTACTTC,CASSLSAAEQYF
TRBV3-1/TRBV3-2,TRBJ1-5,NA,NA,TGTGCCAGCAGCCAAGATAGTAGGGCAGGGCGAGAGAAAGCAAATCAGCCCCAGCATTTT,CASSQDSRAGREKANQPQHF
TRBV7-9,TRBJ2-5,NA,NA,TGTGCCAGCAGCTTAGAGCGATTTCAAGAGACCCAGTACTTC,CASSLERFQETQYF
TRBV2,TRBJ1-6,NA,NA,TGTGCCAGCAGGGCAGAGGAATTCAATTCACCCCTCCACTTT,CASRAEEFNSPLHF
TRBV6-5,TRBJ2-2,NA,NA,TGTGCCAGCAGTTACGGGGTCGCAGGTCCCGGGGAGCTGTTTTTT,CASSYGVAGPGELFF
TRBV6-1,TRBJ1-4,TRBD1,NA,TGTGCCAGCATCCAAGACAGGGATTATGAAAAACTGTTTTTT,CASIQDRDYEKLFF
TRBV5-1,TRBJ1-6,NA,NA,TGCGCCAGCAGCTTGGAAGTTGCGGGTGGGTCCTATAATTCACCCCTCCACTTT,CASSLEVAGGSYNSPLHF
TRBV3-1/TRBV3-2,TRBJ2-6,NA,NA,TGTGCCAGCAGCCAAGTGTGGGGACGGACCAGCTCTGGGGCCAACGTCCTGACTTTC,CASSQVWGRTSSGANVLTF
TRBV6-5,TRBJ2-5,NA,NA,TGTGCCAGCAGTTCACAGGCTATTTTAGACGGGGAGACCCAGTACTTC,CASSSQAILDGETQYF
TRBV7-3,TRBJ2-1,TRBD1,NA,TGTGCCAGCAGCTTCGGGGACAGGGTGGGGGAGCAGTTCTTC,CASSFGDRVGEQFF
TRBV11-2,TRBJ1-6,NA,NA,TGTGCCAGCAGCCCCCCAACTGAGAGCTCCTATAATTCACCCCTCCACTTT,CASSPPTESSYNSPLHF
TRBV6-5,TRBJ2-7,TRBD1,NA,TGTGCCAGCAGCCGAGGGACAGGGGTAATGGAGCAGTACTTC,CASSRGTGVMEQYF
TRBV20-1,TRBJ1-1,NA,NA,TGCAGTGCTAGTGAGAGGGAAGCTTTCTTT,CSASEREAFF
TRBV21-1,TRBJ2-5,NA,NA,TGTGCCAGCAGCAACCGGCGGGGGACAGGCAATCAAGAGACCCAGTACTTC,CASSNRRGTGNQETQYF
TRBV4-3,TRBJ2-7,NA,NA,TGCGCCAGCAGCCCCACGACCCCATGGGGCTACGAGCAGTACTTC,CASSPTTPWGYEQYF
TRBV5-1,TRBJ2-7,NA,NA,TGCGCCAGCTCCAGGGGGGGGGTTTCCTACGAGCAGTACTTC,CASSRGGVSYEQYF
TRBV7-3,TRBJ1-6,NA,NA,TGTGCCAGCAGCTTCTCCGGGACGCAAAATTCACCCCTCCACTTT,CASSFSGTQNSPLHF
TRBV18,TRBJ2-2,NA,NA,TGTGCCAGCTCATTCCGGTCCACTCACCCTATGAACACCGGGGAGCTGTTTTTT,CASSFRSTHPMNTGELFF
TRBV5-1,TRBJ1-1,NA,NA,TGCGCCAGCAGCTACGGACAGTCAGAAGCTTTCTTT,CASSYGQSEAFF
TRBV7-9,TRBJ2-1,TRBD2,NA,TGTGCCAGCAGCCCCTGGGCTAGCGGCTCCTACAATGAGCAGTTCTTC,CASSPWASGSYNEQFF
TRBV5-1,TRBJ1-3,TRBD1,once,TGCGCCAGCAGCTTGAGGACAGGTGGAAACACCATATATTTT,CASSLRTGGNTIYF